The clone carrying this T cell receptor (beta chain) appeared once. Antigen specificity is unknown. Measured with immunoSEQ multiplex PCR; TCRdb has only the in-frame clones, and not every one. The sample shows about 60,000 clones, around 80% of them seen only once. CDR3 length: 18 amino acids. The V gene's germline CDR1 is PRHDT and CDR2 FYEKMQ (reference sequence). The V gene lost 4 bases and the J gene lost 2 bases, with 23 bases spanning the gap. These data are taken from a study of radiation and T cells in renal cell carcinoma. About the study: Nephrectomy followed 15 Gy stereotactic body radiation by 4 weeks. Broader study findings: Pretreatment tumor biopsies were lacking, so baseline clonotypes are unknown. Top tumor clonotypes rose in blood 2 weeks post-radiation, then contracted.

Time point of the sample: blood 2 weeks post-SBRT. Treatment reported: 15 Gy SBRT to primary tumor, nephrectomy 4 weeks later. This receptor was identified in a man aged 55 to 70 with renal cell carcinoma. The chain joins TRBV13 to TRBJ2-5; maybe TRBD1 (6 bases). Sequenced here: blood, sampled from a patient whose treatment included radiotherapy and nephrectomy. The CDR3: CASSSLPLGTPAQETQYF. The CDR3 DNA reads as TGTGCCAGCAGCTCACTACCTCTTGGGACACCGGCTCAAGAGACCCAGTACTTC.